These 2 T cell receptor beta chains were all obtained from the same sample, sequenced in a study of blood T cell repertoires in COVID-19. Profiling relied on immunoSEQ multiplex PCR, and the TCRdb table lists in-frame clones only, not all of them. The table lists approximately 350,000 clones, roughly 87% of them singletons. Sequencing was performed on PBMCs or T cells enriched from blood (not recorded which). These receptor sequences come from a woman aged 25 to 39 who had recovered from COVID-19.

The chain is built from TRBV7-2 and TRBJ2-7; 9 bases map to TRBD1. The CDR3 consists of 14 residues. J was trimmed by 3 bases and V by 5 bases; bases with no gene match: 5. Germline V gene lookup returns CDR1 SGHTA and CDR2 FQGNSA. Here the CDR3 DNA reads TGTGCCAGCAGCCCATGGACAGGGGACTACGAGCAGTACTTC. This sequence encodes CASSPWTGDYEQYF. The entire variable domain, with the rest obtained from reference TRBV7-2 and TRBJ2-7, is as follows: GAGVSQSPSNKVTEKGKDVELRCDPISGHTALYWYRQSLGQGLEFLIYFQGNSAPDKSGLPSDRFSAERTGGSVSTLTIQRTQQEDSAVYLCASSPWTGDYEQYFGPGTRLTVT.

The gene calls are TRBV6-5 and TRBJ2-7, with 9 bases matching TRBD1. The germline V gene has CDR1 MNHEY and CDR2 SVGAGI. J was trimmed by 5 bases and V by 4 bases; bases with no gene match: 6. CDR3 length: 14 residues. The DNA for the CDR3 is TGTGCCAGCAGTTCCAGGGACAGGGTACACGAGCAGTACTTC. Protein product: CASSSRDRVHEQYF.